One and the same sample provided the 27 T cell receptor beta chains below, sequenced in a study of blood T cell repertoires in COVID-19. The protocol was immunoSEQ multiplex PCR, while the TCRdb copy is restricted to in-frame clones and leaves out a portion. The repertoire holds around 71,000 clones, with 86% as singletons. The sample was peripheral blood. All receptors derive from a woman aged 60-70 years with acute or convalescent COVID-19.

This rearrangement joins TRBV5-6 to TRBJ2-7, with 8 nucleotides matching TRBD2. Germline V gene lookup returns CDR1 SGHDT and CDR2 YYEEEE. CDR3 size: 17 residues. The junction had 11 bases not matched to a gene; V was cut back by 2 bases and J by 1 base. In DNA, the CDR3 is TGTGCCAGCAGCTTATATAGCGGGACCCCGACTTCCTACGAGCAGTACTTC. This sequence encodes CASSLYSGTPTSYEQYF.

The J gene is TRBJ2-1, the V gene TRBV9; TRBD2 aligns across 10 bases. The germline V gene encodes CDR1 SGDLS and CDR2 YYNGEE. This CDR3 comprises 16 residues. The V and J ends lost 4 bases and 3 bases, in that order; junction bases with no gene match: 7. The CDR3 spells CASSKGWTSGYNEQFF. In DNA, the CDR3 is TGTGCCAGCAGCAAAGGTTGGACTAGCGGCTACAATGAGCAGTTCTTC.

The chain links TRBV11-2 to TRBJ2-3; a possible D gene is TRBD2 (6 bases). Germline CDR1 reads SGHAT; CDR2 reads FQNNGV. This CDR3 spans 13 amino acids. V gave up 3 bases and J gave up 6 bases, with 10 bases separating them. CDR3 DNA: TGTGCCAGCAGCTTTAGCGGATCGGATACGCAGTATTTT. It specifies CASSFSGSDTQYF. Combining the CDR3 with reference TRBV11-2 and TRBJ2-3 gives the whole variable domain EAGVAQSPRYKIIEKRQSVAFWCNPISGHATLYWYQQILGQGPKLLIQFQNNGVVDDSQLPKDRFSAERLKGVDSTLKIQPAKLEDSAVYLCASSFSGSDTQYFGPGTRLTVL.

The chain has TRBV9 and TRBJ1-2, with a possible D match to TRBD1 (6 bases). Germline loops: CDR1 SGDLS, CDR2 YYNGEE. Trimming shortened V by 0 bases and J by 2 bases, and 8 bases separated the two germline ends. The CDR3 has 14 amino acids. The CDR3 region has the DNA TGTGCCAGCAGCGTAGACAGGGAAAACTATGGCTACACCTTC. It specifies CASSVDRENYGYTF.

The V call is TRBV12-3 or TRBV12-4, the J call TRBJ1-2; 7 bases align to TRBD1. V shed 6 bases, J shed 7 bases, and the junction held 8 bases outside the gene matches. CDR3 length: 13 residues. CDR3 protein: CASSGDREVGYTF. CDR3 in DNA: TGTGCCAGCAGCGGTGACAGGGAAGTTGGCTACACCTTC.

This clone showed up just once. J is TRBJ2-7 and V is TRBV12-3 or TRBV12-4, with D perhaps matching TRBD2 (5 bases). There are 13 residues in the CDR3. V was trimmed by 3 bases and J by 7 bases, leaving 13 bases between them. CDR3 DNA: TGTGCCAGCAGTTTGTCCGATTCGGGGGAGCAGTACTTC. This translates into CASSLSDSGEQYF.

The V call is TRBV29-1, the J call TRBJ2-1; 10 bases line up with TRBD2. V shed 3 bases, J shed 9 bases, and the junction held 8 bases outside the gene matches. This CDR3 spans 14 amino acids. CDR1 and CDR2 from the germline V gene are SQVTM and ANQGSEA. CDR3 sequence reads: CSVEGVAGGREQFF. The CDR3 coding sequence is TGCAGCGTTGAGGGGGTAGCGGGAGGTCGTGAGCAGTTCTTC.

The rearrangement links TRBV28 to TRBJ1-2; D might be TRBD1 (5 bases). Germline CDR1 reads MDHEN; CDR2 reads SYDVKM. The V gene lost 5 bases and the J gene lost 5 bases, with 12 bases spanning the gap. The CDR3 consists of 13 residues. The CDR3, as DNA: TGTGCCAGCAGTCCATCGGGGGATTATGGCTACACCTTC. Amino acids: CASSPSGDYGYTF.

This chain uses TRBV18 with TRBJ1-1; D is undetermined. The germline CDR1 and CDR2 sequences are KGHSH and LQKENI. CDR3 length: 13 residues. V lost 2 bases, J lost 4 bases, and 8 bases lay in between. The CDR3 loop reads CASSPGSGTEAFF. The CDR3 DNA follows: TGTGCCAGCTCACCAGGGAGCGGCACTGAAGCTTTCTTT.

The chain couples TRBV7-2 to TRBJ2-1, with TRBD2 matching over 11 bases. V shed 0 bases and J 10 bases; nucleotides not matched to a gene: 8. Looked up from germline, CDR1 is SGHTA and CDR2 is FQGNSA. The CDR3 is 16 residues long. The CDR3 protein is CASSLAPQTSGVEQFF. The CDR3 nucleotides are TGTGCCAGCAGCTTAGCTCCCCAGACTAGCGGGGTCGAGCAGTTCTTC.

The rearrangement links TRBV9 to TRBJ2-3; D gene uncertain. V lost 2 bases and J 6 bases, leaving 13 bases between the germline ends. The CDR3 length is 14 residues. Germline V gene lookup returns CDR1 SGDLS and CDR2 YYNGEE. The CDR3 sequence is CASSVAGAPDTQYF. In nucleotides, the CDR3 is TGTGCCAGCAGCGTTGCAGGCGCCCCGGATACGCAGTATTTT.

The genes are TRBV4-1 and TRBJ1-2; a possible D gene is TRBD1 (5 bases). The CDR3 is 14 residues long. V dropped 6 bases and J dropped 6 bases, with 17 bases sitting between them. Germline V gene data show CDR1 as MGHRA and CDR2 as YSYEKL. In nucleotides, the CDR3 is TGCGCCAGCAGGGTATACCAGGGAGGACATGGCTACACCTTC. It translates to CASRVYQGGHGYTF.

J is TRBJ1-6 and V is TRBV27, with 10 bases lining up with TRBD1. The CDR3 runs to 16 residues. After removal of 5 bases from V and 0 bases from J, the junction contained 1 base not matched to a gene. CDR1 is MNHEY, CDR2 SMNVEV, per germline (reference sequence). The CDR3 region is CASSRDRGSYNSPLHF. The CDR3 DNA is TGTGCCAGCAGTAGGGACAGGGGCTCCTATAATTCACCCCTCCACTTT.

The V call is TRBV5-1, the J call TRBJ2-7; TRBD1 matches 7 bases. This CDR3 spans 14 amino acids. The germline V gene has CDR1 SGHRS and CDR2 YFSETQ. Trimming cost V 5 bases and J 0 bases; bases outside gene matches: 5. The CDR3 bases are TGCGCCAGCAGTTCCGGGACAGACTCCTACGAGCAGTACTTC. Its translation is CASSSGTDSYEQYF. Variable domain in full (rest from reference TRBV5-1 and TRBJ2-7): KAGVTQTPRYLIKTRGQQVTLSCSPISGHRSVSWYQQTPGQGLQFLFEYFSETQRNKGNFPGRFSGRQFSNSRSEMNVSTLELGDSALYLCASSSGTDSYEQYFGPGTRLTVT.

J is TRBJ1-5 and V is TRBV28; weak D call: TRBD1 (5 bases). Trimming left V 2 bases short and J 5 bases short, with 13 bases between. CDR1 is MDHEN, CDR2 SYDVKM, per germline. The CDR3 consists of 15 residues. In nucleotides, the CDR3 is TGTGCCAGCAGTTTAAATAGGGGTTCTTATCAGCCCCAGCATTTT. Protein: CASSLNRGSYQPQHF.

The chain carries TRBV19 and TRBJ2-1; 10 bases align to TRBD2. After removal of 5 bases from V and 4 bases from J, the junction contained 8 bases not matched to a gene. This CDR3 is built from 16 residues. CDR1 is LNHDA, CDR2 SQIVND, per germline (reference sequence). The CDR3 region is CASSLGLAETYNEQFF. The CDR3 DNA follows: TGTGCCAGTAGTCTTGGACTAGCGGAGACATACAATGAGCAGTTCTTC.

The gene calls are TRBV4-1 and TRBJ1-1; TRBD1 matches at 9 bases. The trim removed 1 base at V and 0 bases at J, leaving 6 bases unmatched. The CDR3 runs 17 residues. Germline CDR1 MGHRA, CDR2 YSYEKL. The CDR3 loop reads CASSQAGQGFMNTEAFF. In DNA, the CDR3 is TGCGCCAGCAGCCAAGCGGGACAGGGCTTCATGAACACTGAAGCTTTCTTT.

J is TRBJ1-3 and V is TRBV7-9; 8 nucleotides align to TRBD1. CDR3 size: 16 residues. V lost 3 bases and J lost 0; bases outside the gene matches: 4. The germline CDR1 and CDR2 sequences are SEHNR and FQNEAQ (reference sequence). The CDR3 loop is CASSFGTGLSGNTIYF. The CDR3 DNA sequence: TGTGCCAGCAGCTTCGGGACAGGCCTCTCTGGAAACACCATATATTTT.

The CDR3 nucleotides read TGTGCCAGCAGCGTAGCTAGCGGGGATTACAATGAGCAGTTCTTC. It specifies CASSVASGDYNEQFF. The chain couples TRBV9 to TRBJ2-1; 9 bases match TRBD2. This CDR3 is 15 amino acids long. Germline CDR1 is SGDLS and CDR2 is YYNGEE. The V gene end was trimmed by 0 bases and the J gene end by 4 bases; junction bases not matched to a gene: 2.

This sequence joins TRBV5-8 and TRBJ1-2, with D maybe TRBD1 (5 bases). V shed 1 base and J shed 5 bases, with 15 bases lying between them. The CDR3 has 15 amino acids. Germline values: CDR1 SGHTS, CDR2 YDEGEE. CDR3 sequence reads: CASSLRPDSPYGYTF. The CDR3 DNA follows: TGTGCCAGCAGCTTGAGGCCCGACAGCCCATATGGCTACACCTTC.

This clone was counted between two and nine times. The chain employs TRBV4-3 and TRBJ1-1, with D possibly being TRBD1 (5 bases). V gave up 1 base and J gave up 4 bases, with 13 bases separating them. The CDR3 is 15 residues long. CDR1 and CDR2 from the germline V gene are LGHNA and YSLEER. The CDR3 nucleotides are TGCGCCAGCAGCCAAGCCTCAGGGTTAGCCACTGAAGCTTTCTTT. Translated: CASSQASGLATEAFF.

The V call is TRBV7-3, the J call TRBJ2-1; 15 bases fit TRBD2. Trimming cost V 5 bases and J 10 bases; bases outside gene matches: 9. Germline assignment: CDR1 SGHTA and CDR2 FQGTGA. CDR3 length: 16 amino acids. The CDR3 DNA follows: TGTGCCAGCAGCGCTAGGACTAGCGGGAGGGCGGAGGAGCAGTTCTTC. It specifies CASSARTSGRAEEQFF.

The chain combines TRBV15 with TRBJ2-3; D gene ambiguous. Germline CDR1 LNHNV, CDR2 YYDKDF (reference sequence). With 4 bases removed from V and 2 bases from J, the gap between germline ends came to 7 bases. The CDR3 contains 13 residues. CDR3 in DNA: TGTGCCACCAGCATCGGGTACACAGATACGCAGTATTTT. It codes for CATSIGYTDTQYF.

The chain is built from TRBV4-3 and TRBJ1-4; D might be TRBD1 (5 bases). CDR3 size: 18 residues. Looked up from germline, CDR1 is LGHNA and CDR2 is YSLEER. V shed 4 bases and J shed 2 bases, with 20 bases lying between them. This CDR3 is CASSLRGGGRVTNEKLFF. The CDR3 bases are TGCGCCAGCAGCCTTCGTGGTGGGGGGAGGGTTACTAATGAAAAACTGTTTTTT.

The J gene is TRBJ1-2, the V gene TRBV7-2; perhaps TRBD1 as D (5 bases). The ends were cut back, 1 base at V and 7 bases at J, with 19 bases in the middle. The CDR3 covers 16 residues. Germline loops: CDR1 SGHTA, CDR2 FQGNSA. The CDR3 nucleotides are TGTGCCAGCAGCTTAGGACAGTTTATCGAGTTTTTTGGCTACACCTTC. Translating it yields CASSLGQFIEFFGYTF. Based on the CDR3 plus reference TRBV7-2 and TRBJ1-2, the full variable domain is GAGVSQSPSNKVTEKGKDVELRCDPISGHTALYWYRQSLGQGLEFLIYFQGNSAPDKSGLPSDRFSAERTGGSVSTLTIQRTQQEDSAVYLCASSLGQFIEFFGYTFGSGTRLTVV.

This rearrangement joins TRBV4-2 to TRBJ1-1; D unresolved. Trimming shortened V by 1 base and J by 11 bases, and 17 bases separated the two germline ends. Per germline, CDR1 LGHNA and CDR2 YNFKEQ. CDR3 size: 14 residues. CDR3 region: CASSQVGEGRGAFF. The CDR3 DNA is TGTGCCAGCAGCCAAGTTGGCGAAGGGAGAGGTGCTTTCTTT.

The rearrangement joins TRBV19 to TRBJ2-1; 11 nucleotides match TRBD1. V was pared by 7 bases and J by 8 bases, with 7 bases of the junction left unmatched. Germline loops: CDR1 LNHDA, CDR2 SQIVND (reference sequence). This CDR3 region has 14 residues. CDR3 in amino acids: CASNPGQGDHEQFF. CDR3 bases: TGTGCCAGTAACCCGGGACAGGGGGATCATGAGCAGTTCTTC. The complete variable domain, with remaining parts taken from reference TRBV19 and TRBJ2-1, reads DGGITQSPKYLFRKEGQNVTLSCEQNLNHDAMYWYRQDPGQGLRLIYYSQIVNDFQKGDIAEGYSVSREKKESFPLTVTSAQKNPTAFYLCASNPGQGDHEQFFGPGTRLTVL.